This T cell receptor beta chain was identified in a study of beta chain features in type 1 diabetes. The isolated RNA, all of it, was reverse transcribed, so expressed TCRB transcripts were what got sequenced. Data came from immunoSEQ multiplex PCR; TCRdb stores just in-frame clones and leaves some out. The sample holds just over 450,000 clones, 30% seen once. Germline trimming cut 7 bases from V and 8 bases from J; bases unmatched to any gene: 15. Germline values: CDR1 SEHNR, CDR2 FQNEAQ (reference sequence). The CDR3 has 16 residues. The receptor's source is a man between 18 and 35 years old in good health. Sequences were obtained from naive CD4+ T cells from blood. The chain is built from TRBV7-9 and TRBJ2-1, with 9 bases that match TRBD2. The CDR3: CASTYRAGGPVDEQFF. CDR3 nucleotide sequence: TGTGCCAGCACCTATAGGGCGGGAGGGCCGGTAGATGAGCAGTTCTTC.